This TCR beta chain is drawn from a study of shared clonotypes between healthy human individuals. Whole-study results and caveats: The study's rarefaction showed incomplete sorted-subset sequencing despite large depth. Four donors held approximately 5% of naive CD4 clonotypes in common.

Only in-frame clones appear in the TCRdb table, and some are missing; sequencing was by immunoSEQ multiplex PCR. In the table there are about 120,000 clones, around 65% of which are singletons. After removal of 2 bases from V and 6 bases from J, the junction contained 2 bases not matched to a gene. The CDR3 is 15 amino acids. The V gene's germline CDR1 is MNHEY and CDR2 SMNVEV (reference sequence). This clone was counted between two and nine times. Its antigen is unknown. Additional DNA sequences in this sample encode the identical CDR3. J is TRBJ2-1 and V is TRBV27; 12 bases align to TRBD2. The sequencing input was memory CD8+ T cells sorted from blood. The subset denotes: CD45RO+ cells pooled with CCR7-negative TemRA cells. This TCR was sampled from a woman aged 30 to 39 in good health. The CDR3 DNA follows: TGTGCCAGCAGTTTACTAGCGGGAGGGCTCAATGAGCAGTTCTTC. Amino acids: CASSLLAGGLNEQFF.